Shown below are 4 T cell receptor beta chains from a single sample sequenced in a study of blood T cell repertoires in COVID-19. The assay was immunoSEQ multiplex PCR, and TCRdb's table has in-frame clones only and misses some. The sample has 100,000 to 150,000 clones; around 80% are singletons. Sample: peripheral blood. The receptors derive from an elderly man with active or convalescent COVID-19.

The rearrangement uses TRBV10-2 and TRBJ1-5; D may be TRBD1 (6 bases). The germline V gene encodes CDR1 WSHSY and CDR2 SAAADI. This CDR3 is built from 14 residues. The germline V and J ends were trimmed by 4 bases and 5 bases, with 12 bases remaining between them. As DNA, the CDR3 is TGCGCCAGCAGTGCGAACAGGGAGTATCAGCCCCAGCATTTT. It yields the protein CASSANREYQPQHF.

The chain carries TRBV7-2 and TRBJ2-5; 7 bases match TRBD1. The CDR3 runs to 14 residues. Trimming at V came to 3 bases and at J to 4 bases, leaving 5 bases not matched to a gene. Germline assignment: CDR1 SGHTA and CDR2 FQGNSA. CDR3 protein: CASSFTGAGETQYF. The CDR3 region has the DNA TGTGCCAGCAGCTTCACAGGGGCGGGAGAGACCCAGTACTTC. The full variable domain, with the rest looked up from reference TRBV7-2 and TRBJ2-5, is GAGVSQSPSNKVTEKGKDVELRCDPISGHTALYWYRQSLGQGLEFLIYFQGNSAPDKSGLPSDRFSAERTGGSVSTLTIQRTQQEDSAVYLCASSFTGAGETQYFGPGTRLLVL.

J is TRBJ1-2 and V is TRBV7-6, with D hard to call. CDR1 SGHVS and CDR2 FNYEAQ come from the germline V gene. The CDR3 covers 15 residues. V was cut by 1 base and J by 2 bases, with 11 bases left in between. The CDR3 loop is CASSLDAGSNYGYTF. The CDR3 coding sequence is TGTGCCAGCAGCTTAGACGCAGGTTCCAACTATGGCTACACCTTC.

CDR3 amino acids: CASSTLGGPEAFF. Written as DNA, the CDR3 is TGTGCCAGCAGTACTCTGGGGGGGCCTGAAGCTTTCTTT. The chain links TRBV12-3 or TRBV12-4 to TRBJ1-1, with D possibly matching TRBD1 (6 bases). The CDR3 is made up of 13 amino acids. V lost 5 bases to trimming and J lost 6 bases, with 13 bases between them.